One sample yielded the 22 T cell receptor beta chains listed below, sequenced in a study of cytomegalovirus exposure and HLA in healthy donors. The PCR employed 60 Vbeta primers together with 13 Jbeta primers. Measured with immunoSEQ multiplex PCR; TCRdb has only the in-frame clones, and not every one. The top ten clones hold roughly 1.9% of a sample with 150,000 to 200,000 clones, approximately 86% of them seen once. Sequenced input: PBMCs. The source of these receptors is a young woman in good health and CMV-seronegative.

The chain carries TRBV5-8 and TRBJ2-7; D possibly corresponds to TRBD2 (5 bases). Trimming took 0 bases from V and 2 from J, leaving 12 bases between them. In germline, CDR1 is SGHTS, CDR2 YDEGEE. This CDR3 has 15 residues. The CDR3 DNA reads as TGTGCCAGCAGCTTGGCCACGGGGTTCCCCTACGAGCAGTACTTC. This translates into CASSLATGFPYEQYF. The full variable domain, its missing parts supplied by reference TRBV5-8 and TRBJ2-7, is EAGVTQSPTHLIKTRGQQATLRCSPISGHTSVYWYQQALGLGLQFLLWYDEGEERNRGNFPPRFSGRQFPNYSSELNVNALELEDSALYLCASSLATGFPYEQYFGPGTRLTVT.

This chain uses TRBV28 with TRBJ1-5, with 9 bases that match TRBD1. Germline CDR1 and CDR2: MDHEN and SYDVKM. The V and J ends lost 2 bases and 3 bases, in that order; junction bases with no gene match: 5. The CDR3 contains 16 residues. CDR3 residues: CASSLGGQGHNQPQHF. CDR3 nucleotides: TGTGCCAGCAGTTTAGGGGGACAGGGCCACAATCAGCCCCAGCATTTT.

V and J are TRBV11-3 and TRBJ1-4, with a weak D call TRBD1 (5 bases). Germline CDR1 is SGHNT and CDR2 is YENEEA. This CDR3 region has 15 residues. Trimming cost V 4 bases and J 8 bases, with 17 bases left between them. CDR3 DNA: TGTGCCAGCAGCTCCGACGTCGTGCAGGGCGAAAAACTGTTTTTT. Encoded protein: CASSSDVVQGEKLFF. The variable domain in full, completed from reference TRBV11-3 and TRBJ1-4, reads EAGVVQSPRYKIIEKKQPVAFWCNPISGHNTLYWYLQNLGQGPELLIRYENEEAVDDSQLPKDRFSAERLKGVDSTLKIQPAELGDSAVYLCASSSDVVQGEKLFFGSGTQLSVL.

This sequence joins TRBV27 and TRBJ2-3, with D possibly being TRBD1 (6 bases). CDR3 size: 16 residues. Germline CDR1 is MNHEY and CDR2 is SMNVEV (reference sequence). V gave up 5 bases and J gave up 1 base, with 16 bases separating them. CDR3: CASSPVGQFGTDTQYF. CDR3 sequence (DNA): TGTGCCAGCAGTCCGGTCGGACAGTTTGGCACAGATACGCAGTATTTT.

The rearrangement links TRBV9 to TRBJ2-5, with D tentatively TRBD2 (6 bases). The J call is in doubt because the DNA end fits TRBJ2-7 better. The CDR3 totals 14 residues. CDR1 and CDR2 from the germline V gene are SGDLS and YYNGEE. CDR3 sequence (DNA): TGTGCCAGCAGCCCGGACGGGAGCTCCTACGAGCAGTACTTC. Encoded protein: CASSPDGSSYEQYF.

This chain links TRBV4-2 with TRBJ1-2; D might be TRBD1 (6 bases). Germline CDR1 and CDR2: LGHNA and YNFKEQ. The CDR3 totals 15 residues. Trimming took 0 bases from V and 8 from J, leaving 16 bases between them. The CDR3 DNA is TGTGCCAGCAGCCAAGATACAGGGAGCTTGGAGGGCTACACCTTC. This encodes CASSQDTGSLEGYTF.

This clone was found a few times. The chain recombines TRBV6-5 with TRBJ1-1, with a weak D call TRBD1 (6 bases). Trimming removed 2 bases at V and 4 bases at J, with 8 bases between. The CDR3 runs 13 residues. In germline, CDR1 is MNHEY, CDR2 SVGAGI. This chain's CDR3 is CASSYRGGTEAFF. CDR3 DNA sequence: TGTGCCAGCAGTTACAGGGGGGGCACTGAAGCTTTCTTT.

V gene TRBV30 combines with J gene TRBJ1-1; 7 nucleotides align to TRBD1. V shed 3 bases, J shed 0 bases, and the junction held 1 base outside the gene matches. The CDR3 contains 13 residues. The germline CDR1 and CDR2 sequences are GTSNPN and SVGIG (reference sequence). CDR3 coding DNA: TGTGCCTGGAGACAGGGGATGAACACTGAAGCTTTCTTT. Encoded protein: CAWRQGMNTEAFF.

The chain recombines TRBV11-2 with TRBJ1-1; no clear D gene. The germline gives CDR1 SGHAT, CDR2 FQNNGV. CDR3 size: 14 residues. Trimming pared 10 bases from V and 5 bases from J, leaving 20 bases between. CDR3 sequence (DNA): TGTGCCACTCAGCTTGGAGTAAGCGGAACTGAAGCTTTCTTT. Protein sequence: CATQLGVSGTEAFF.

The chain has TRBV4-2 and TRBJ2-2, with 14 bases aligning to TRBD2. Germline lookup yields CDR1 LGHNA and CDR2 YNFKEQ. J lost 7 bases, V lost 1 base, and 8 bases had no gene match. The CDR3 spans 18 residues. CDR3 protein: CASSQASGLAGGNGELFF. DNA for the CDR3: TGTGCCAGCAGCCAAGCGAGTGGACTAGCGGGAGGAAACGGGGAGCTGTTTTTT.

The chain combines TRBV19 with TRBJ1-2; 8 bases fit TRBD1. The CDR3 runs 15 residues. With 2 bases clipped from V and 4 bases from J, the junction kept 6 bases outside the gene matches. Per the germline V gene, CDR1 is LNHDA and CDR2 is SQIVND (reference sequence). As DNA, the CDR3 is TGTGCCAGTAGTATACTACAGGGGGACGCCTATGGCTACACCTTC. It translates to CASSILQGDAYGYTF.

This rearrangement joins TRBV28 to TRBJ1-2, with TRBD1 matching 8 bases. Per the germline V gene, CDR1 is MDHEN and CDR2 is SYDVKM. The CDR3 has 11 amino acids. V lost 8 bases and J lost 4; bases outside the gene matches: 0. The CDR3 sequence is CASGQGYGYTF. In DNA, the CDR3 is TGTGCCAGCGGACAGGGCTATGGCTACACCTTC.

The chain links TRBV5-1 to TRBJ1-1, with TRBD1 as a possible D gene (5 bases). V was trimmed by 3 bases and J by 0 bases, leaving 12 bases between them. Germline V gene data show CDR1 as SGHRS and CDR2 as YFSETQ. The CDR3 consists of 15 residues. The CDR3 loop reads CASSYSGIVNTEAFF. The CDR3 region has the DNA TGCGCCAGCAGCTATTCAGGGATTGTGAACACTGAAGCTTTCTTT.

This chain uses TRBV10-3 with TRBJ1-3; 7 bases are a match to TRBD1. The ends lost 6 bases at V and 2 bases at J; junction bases unmatched: 4. The CDR3 has 14 residues. Looked up from germline, CDR1 is ENHRY and CDR2 is SYGVKD. The CDR3 DNA follows: TGTGCCATCAGCGGACAGGCGGCTGGAAACACCATATATTTT. The encoded protein is CAISGQAAGNTIYF.

The chain recombines TRBV28 with TRBJ1-1, with D perhaps TRBD1 (5 bases). V was trimmed by 8 bases and J by 1 base, leaving 14 bases between them. Per germline, CDR1 MDHEN and CDR2 SYDVKM. The CDR3 runs 14 residues. The CDR3 spells CASPGPGWNTEAFF. The CDR3 bases are TGTGCCAGCCCTGGTCCAGGGTGGAACACTGAAGCTTTCTTT. The variable domain in full, with the rest retrieved from reference TRBV28 and TRBJ1-1, is DVKVTQSSRYLVKRTGEKVFLECVQDMDHENMFWYRQDPGLGLRLIYFSYDVKMKEKGDIPEGYSVSREKKERFSLILESASTNQTSMYLCASPGPGWNTEAFFGQGTRLTVV.

V gene TRBV11-2 combines with J gene TRBJ2-7; D perhaps matches TRBD2 (6 bases). Germline V gives CDR1 SGHAT, CDR2 FQNNGV. The CDR3 runs to 13 residues. V lost 2 bases and J lost 6, with 11 bases in between. The CDR3 DNA sequence: TGTGCCAGCAGCTTAACCCTTAGCGGCGAGCAGTACTTC. It is translated as CASSLTLSGEQYF.

The chain links TRBV5-4 to TRBJ2-7; TRBD2 agrees at 9 bases. Trimming cost V 0 bases and J 4 bases; bases outside gene matches: 5. The CDR3 covers 15 residues. Germline V lookup: CDR1 SGHNT, CDR2 YYREEE (reference sequence). The CDR3 DNA follows: TGTGCCAGCAGCTTGGGTGCGGGGGGGCCGTACGAGCAGTACTTC. Translated: CASSLGAGGPYEQYF.

The chain joins TRBV18 to TRBJ2-5; D may be TRBD2 (5 bases). Germline assignment: CDR1 KGHSH and CDR2 LQKENI. V was clipped by 2 bases and J by 4 bases, with 8 bases between them. This CDR3 contains 13 residues. The CDR3 loop reads CASSPGERETQYF. CDR3 in DNA: TGTGCCAGCTCACCAGGGGAGAGAGAGACCCAGTACTTC.

In DNA form, the CDR3 reads TGTGCCAGCAGCCCTCGGGCGGGAGATCAGCCCCAGCATTTT. It specifies CASSPRAGDQPQHF. The chain carries TRBV7-2 and TRBJ1-5; no clear D. Germline values: CDR1 SGHTA, CDR2 FQGNSA. CDR3 length: 14 amino acids. The V end lost 5 bases, the J end lost 5 bases, and 13 bases lay between the germline ends. The complete variable domain, with remaining parts taken from reference TRBV7-2 and TRBJ1-5, reads GAGVSQSPSNKVTEKGKDVELRCDPISGHTALYWYRQSLGQGLEFLIYFQGNSAPDKSGLPSDRFSAERTGGSVSTLTIQRTQQEDSAVYLCASSPRAGDQPQHFGDGTRLSIL.

This chain uses TRBV7-2 with TRBJ1-2; possible D gene TRBD1, 6 bases. Germline loops: CDR1 SGHTA, CDR2 FQGNSA. This CDR3 has 13 amino acids. The V gene lost 5 bases and the J gene lost 2 bases, with 9 bases spanning the gap. CDR3 residues: CASSPGANYGYTF. DNA for the CDR3: TGTGCCAGCAGCCCAGGGGCAAACTATGGCTACACCTTC.

The genes are TRBV5-1 and TRBJ2-7; 9 bases agree with TRBD2. Per the germline V gene, CDR1 is SGHRS and CDR2 is YFSETQ. This CDR3 is built from 14 residues. V trimming: 6 bases; J trimming: 3 bases; junction bases outside the gene matches: 7. The CDR3 spells CASKSRGGHYEQYF. CDR3 coding DNA: TGCGCCAGCAAATCGCGGGGGGGACACTACGAGCAGTACTTC. Filled out from reference TRBV5-1 and TRBJ2-7, the complete variable domain reads KAGVTQTPRYLIKTRGQQVTLSCSPISGHRSVSWYQQTPGQGLQFLFEYFSETQRNKGNFPGRFSGRQFSNSRSEMNVSTLELGDSALYLCASKSRGGHYEQYFGPGTRLTVT.

The chain links TRBV6-4 to TRBJ2-1, with 11 bases identical to TRBD2. The V gene's germline CDR1 is MRHNA and CDR2 SNTAGT. The CDR3 runs 16 residues. Trimming cost V 4 bases and J 0 bases; bases outside gene matches: 2. This chain's CDR3 is CASSGLAGSSYNEQFF. CDR3 nucleotide sequence: TGTGCCAGCAGTGGACTAGCGGGGAGCTCCTACAATGAGCAGTTCTTC.